This record covers a single T cell receptor (beta chain). The sample originates from a study of shared clonotypes between healthy human individuals. Recent vaccinations or acute infections were absent in the healthy HIV-negative adult donors. The protocol was immunoSEQ multiplex PCR, while the TCRdb copy is restricted to in-frame clones and leaves out a portion. The sample includes some 790,000 clones, around 70% of them seen just once. The V and J ends lost 5 bases and 9 bases, in that order; junction bases with no gene match: 11. This CDR3 comprises 15 residues. Germline V gives CDR1 SGHNT, CDR2 YENEEA.

This TCR derives from a young woman in good health. The sample comprised memory CD4+ T cells sorted from blood. Subset here: CD45RA-negative fraction. V usage is TRBV11-3 and J usage is TRBJ2-1, with TRBD2 matching over 9 bases. CDR3 protein: CASSPGLAGVGEQFF. DNA for the CDR3: TGTGCCAGCAGCCCGGGACTAGCAGGAGTCGGTGAGCAGTTCTTC.